This T cell receptor (beta chain) appears in the sequencing data of a study of blood T cell repertoires in COVID-19 (dated by TCRdb to 2018 to 2021). Regarding the complete study: Samples covering the acute and convalescent phases of COVID-19 were provided by collaborators in the United States, Italy and Spain. HLA class I and class II types, where available, came from metadata supplied by the sample provider rather than from assay-based typing. The material from the prospective study consisted of cDNA or gDNA derived from T cells, B-cell-depleted T cells, or PBMCs. A de-identified subject ID, COVID-19 status, age in years and sex were almost always included in the sample metadata. Subjects who had been exposed to COVID-19, were actively infected with it, or had recovered from it provided the deeply sampled blood TCRbeta repertoires that made up the dataset. Samples came from the ongoing ImmuneRACE study (first 160 participants) plus 1,254 subjects from 6 global collaborators. The repertoires were made available in a free public database intended to serve as a resource for research on the immune response to SARS-CoV-2.

The trim is 2 bases for V and 4 bases for J, with a gap of 11 bases between the germline ends. From a lookup of the germline V gene (reference sequence), CDR1 and CDR2 are GTSNPN and SVGIG. The CDR3 starts with the cysteine, ends with the phenylalanine, and has 14 residues. Only the CDR3 region is kept as DNA, spanning 42 bases read in frame from base 1. A second Seattle source provided samples from volunteer blood donors who had recovered from COVID-19. The collaborating institutions used their own protocols to collect whole blood in K2EDTA tubes. Collaborator samples were shipped for TCRbeta analysis as frozen whole blood, isolated PBMCs, or DNA extracted from either sample type. The study at large found these results: Clinical and demographic metadata were provided uncurated, with the amount varying by source and participant.

TCRbeta CDR3 regions were amplified from genomic DNA by means of the immunoSEQ Assay, a bias-controlled multiplex PCR. Concerning the study's data processing: Nucleated cell counts per sample were estimated from amplification of reference gene primers within the assay. To quantify the absolute abundance of each unique TCRbeta CDR3 rearrangement, sequence reads were collapsed and filtered. For each sample, productive Simpson clonality was calculated as the square root of Simpson's diversity index across productive rearrangements. TCRdb carries this immuneACCESS record with in-frame sequences only. Its versions omit some clonotypes, under half of them owing to an unresolved V gene in the studies checked, with the rest unexplained. V and J calls and clone size come straight from that table; D and trimming were deduced from the DNA. The sample table contains some 170,000 clones; only one count was recorded for roughly 90% of them. Roughly 4% of the sample rests with the top ten.

Worth noting for this clone: Its antigen remains undetermined. No base qualities exist here, and no much larger clone lies one base off it.

Recombination linked TRBV30 to TRBJ1-4; a tentative D match to TRBD1 spans 5 bases. What was sequenced was peripheral blood. The source of this sequence is a woman in her sixties or seventies who had recovered from COVID-19. CDR3 sequence: CAWSRYRYNEKLFF. The bases read TGTGCCTGGAGTCGCTACAGGTATAATGAAAAACTGTTTTTT.